The 15 T cell receptor beta chains below all came from one sample that was sequenced in a study of T-cell reconstitution after alpha-beta-depleted transplantation in children. The TCRbeta library was prepared with unique molecular identifiers. TCRdb redid the calling of the PCR reads with MiXCR, one entry per CDR3 protein. The sample gives 450,000 to 500,000 distinct CDR3 sequences, roughly an eighth of which show up once; about 5.6% is in the top ten. This material consisted of PBMCs from the stem cell graft donor, taken from the stem cell graft. All receptors derive from a human donor who donated a stem cell graft to a child with combined immunodeficiency.

The V and J genes are TRBV7-3 and TRBJ2-6; 9 bases fit TRBD1. Germline loops: CDR1 SGHTA, CDR2 FQGTGA. This CDR3 spans 18 amino acids. The trim removed 5 bases at V and 2 bases at J, leaving 10 bases unmatched. CDR3 amino acids: CASSRVTGGGTGANVLTF. The CDR3 DNA reads as TGTGCCAGCAGCCGCGTGACAGGGGGTGGAACTGGGGCCAACGTCCTGACTTTC.

The chain is built from TRBV6-5 and TRBJ1-2; TRBD1 matches 8 bases. With 0 bases clipped from V and 6 bases from J, the junction kept 9 bases outside the gene matches. The germline V gene encodes CDR1 MNHEY and CDR2 SVGAGI. This CDR3 comprises 16 residues. The CDR3 sequence: CASSYSRQGRGDGYTF. The DNA of the CDR3 is TGTGCCAGCAGTTACTCTAGACAGGGGCGAGGCGATGGCTACACCTTC.

The rearrangement uses TRBV5-6 and TRBJ2-5; no clear D gene. Germline-derived CDR1 and CDR2 are SGHDT and YYEEEE. The V gene lost 0 bases and the J gene lost 4 bases, with 10 bases spanning the gap. There are 14 residues in the CDR3. DNA for the CDR3: TGTGCCAGCAGCTTGGTGTCCACCTCAGAGACCCAGTACTTC. Protein sequence: CASSLVSTSETQYF.

The chain's CDR3 is CASSLTGGYHGYTF. The CDR3 nucleotides read TGTGCCAGCAGTTTGACAGGGGGATATCATGGCTACACCTTC. V is TRBV12-3 or TRBV12-4 and J is TRBJ1-2; 9 bases fit TRBD1. J was trimmed by 6 bases and V by 3 bases; bases with no gene match: 5. CDR3 length equals 14 residues.

This clonotype was observed many times. This rearrangement joins TRBV29-1 to TRBJ1-1; no clear D. CDR1 is SQVTM, CDR2 ANQGSEA, per germline. This CDR3 has 13 residues. V was cut by 3 bases and J by 4 bases, with 12 bases left in between. Here the CDR3 reads CSVDRGLFTEAFF. CDR3 sequence (DNA): TGCAGCGTTGATCGCGGGTTATTCACTGAAGCTTTCTTT.

In this sample, this clonotype turned up a few times. This rearrangement joins TRBV7-9 to TRBJ1-1; no firm D call. The CDR3 is 13 amino acids. The V gene lost 8 bases and the J gene lost 1 base, with 11 bases spanning the gap. Germline CDR1 SEHNR, CDR2 FQNEAQ (reference sequence). CDR3 sequence reads: CASGRIPNTEAFF. The CDR3 coding sequence is TGTGCCAGCGGAAGAATACCGAACACTGAAGCTTTCTTT.

The chain joins TRBV5-1 to TRBJ2-2; D unclear. Germline lookup yields CDR1 SGHRS and CDR2 YFSETQ. The CDR3 loop spans 13 amino acids. Trimming pared 1 base from V and 8 bases from J, leaving 9 bases between. The CDR3 nucleotides are TGCGCCAGCAGCTTGAACGCCGAGGGGGAGCTGTTTTTT. Translating gives CASSLNAEGELFF.

The rearrangement links TRBV12-3 or TRBV12-4 to TRBJ2-5; 9 nucleotides line up with TRBD2. The J segment lost 5 bases and the V segment lost 2 bases, leaving 3 bases of the junction unmatched. CDR3 length: 14 amino acids. CDR3 coding DNA: TGTGCCAGCAGTTTACTAGCGGGGAGGGAGACCCAGTACTTC. As protein: CASSLLAGRETQYF.

V gene TRBV4-2 combines with J gene TRBJ2-3; D is unresolved. The CDR3 extends over 13 amino acids. V was clipped by 4 bases and J by 4 bases, with 9 bases between them. The V gene's germline CDR1 is LGHNA and CDR2 YNFKEQ. DNA of the CDR3: TGTGCCAGCAGCCCGCGGATGTCAGATACGCAGTATTTT. Protein product: CASSPRMSDTQYF.

The chain joins TRBV10-3 to TRBJ2-3; 14 positions agree with TRBD2. Germline V gene lookup returns CDR1 ENHRY and CDR2 SYGVKD. The CDR3 covers 18 residues. Unmatched junction bases numbered 12, after V lost 8 bases and J lost 2 bases. The CDR3 spells CAIRTSGRPLNPTDTQYF. CDR3 in DNA: TGTGCCATCCGGACTAGCGGGAGGCCGCTCAACCCCACAGATACGCAGTATTTT.

This chain connects TRBV7-2 to TRBJ1-2; D might be TRBD1 (6 bases). There are 14 residues in the CDR3. V shed 5 bases and J shed 5 bases, with 15 bases lying between them. Per the germline V gene, CDR1 is SGHTA and CDR2 is FQGNSA. The DNA of the CDR3 is TGTGCCAGCAGCCCCGCCAGGGGAAGTTATGGCTACACCTTC. This codes for CASSPARGSYGYTF.

CDR3 coding DNA: TGTGCCAGCAGACCTCAGGATTGGCTTGAGGGCCCGTACGAGCAGTACTTC. It codes for CASRPQDWLEGPYEQYF. J is TRBJ2-7 and V is TRBV6-2 or TRBV6-3, with a tentative D call TRBD2 (5 bases). The CDR3 runs to 17 residues. Germline-derived CDR1 and CDR2 are MNHEY and SVGEGT. V lost 6 bases to trimming and J lost 4 bases, with 25 bases between them.

This chain uses TRBV20-1 with TRBJ2-5; 7 positions match TRBD2. With V trimmed by 3 bases and J by 7 bases, 14 bases remained unmatched. CDR3 length equals 15 residues. Germline V CDR1 and CDR2: DFQATT, SNEGSKA (reference sequence). The CDR3 sequence: CSASRPAGDPGTQYF. The DNA of the CDR3 is TGCAGTGCTAGCCGCCCCGCGGGGGATCCGGGGACCCAGTACTTC.

This clonotype appeared many times. The chain has TRBV5-1 and TRBJ2-3, with D possibly TRBD1 on 5 matching bases. Germline values: CDR1 SGHRS, CDR2 YFSETQ. The CDR3 is 14 residues long. Trimming shortened V by 4 bases and J by 0 bases, and 9 bases separated the two germline ends. Written as DNA, the CDR3 is TGCGCCAGCAGCGTCAGGGTTAGCACAGATACGCAGTATTTT. It codes for CASSVRVSTDTQYF.

This clonotype was seen ten or more times. The chain recombines TRBV29-1 with TRBJ2-1, with D unresolved. From germline, CDR1 is SQVTM and CDR2 ANQGSEA. The CDR3 consists of 14 residues. Trimming removed 4 bases from V and 7 bases from J, with 17 bases in between. In DNA form, the CDR3 reads TGCAGCGTTGTCCCTAGTTCCAAGGCGAATGAGCAGTTCTTC. Translation: CSVVPSSKANEQFF.